This record covers a single TCR beta chain. Antigen: not known. This entry comes from a study of cytotoxic CD8 clonotypes in ibrutinib-treated CLL. The overall study: The study recorded mean values of about 260,000 productive templates and approximately 94,000 productive rearrangements per sample. Study-wide results and limits: On treatment, the uncommon public clonotypes contracted or remained stable. At ibrutinib response, clonality increased, and at progression it declined back toward baseline. Against age-matched healthy donors, baseline clonality ran higher and tracked circulating CD8+ T-cell counts.

The trim removed 4 bases at V and 3 bases at J, leaving 5 bases unmatched. The CDR3 is 15 residues long. Germline CDR1 reads KGHSH; CDR2 reads LQKENI. Profiled with immunoSEQ multiplex PCR; TCRdb holds only in-frame clones, not every one. The sample lists about 140,000 clones, about 80% occurring once. This receptor was taken from a human donor with chronic lymphocytic leukemia. The rearrangement uses TRBV18 and TRBJ2-5, with 10 bases that match TRBD2. The sequences come from PBMCs, collected after 12 months of ibrutinib treatment. The CDR3 DNA is TGTGCCAGCTCACACCTTAGCGGGGGGAAAGAGACCCAGTACTTC. It specifies CASSHLSGGKETQYF.